What follows are 28 T cell receptor beta chains derived from one specimen sequenced in a study of blood T cell repertoires in COVID-19. Repertoires were generated with immunoSEQ multiplex PCR, while TCRdb's copy carries only in-frame clones and drops some. The table records over 300,000 clones, 70% to 90% of them present only once. Input material: peripheral blood. The receptors stem from a man aged 18 to 35 who had recovered from COVID-19.

This clone was recorded many times. The chain recombines TRBV2 with TRBJ2-2, with 7 positions matching TRBD2. J gave up 3 bases and V 7 bases, and 14 bases lay outside the gene matches. The length of the CDR3 is 17 residues. CDR1 is SNHLY, CDR2 FYNNEI, per germline. The CDR3 is CASKLAGESFHTGELFF. The CDR3 coding sequence is TGTGCCAGCAAGCTCGCGGGAGAGAGCTTCCACACCGGGGAGCTGTTTTTT.

The table lists this clone with a few counts. The gene calls are TRBV19 and TRBJ1-1, with D tentatively TRBD1 (6 bases). CDR3 length equals 12 residues. Trimming removed 6 bases at V and 6 bases at J, with 11 bases between. CDR1 is LNHDA and CDR2 is SQIVND in the germline V gene (reference sequence). CDR3 nucleotide sequence: TGTGCCAGTAGGATACAGGGCTCTGAAGCTTTCTTT. Translated: CASRIQGSEAFF.

This chain uses TRBV2 with TRBJ1-1; D remains ambiguous. Germline-derived CDR1 and CDR2 are SNHLY and FYNNEI. Trimming shortened V by 3 bases and J by 7 bases, and 9 bases separated the two germline ends. The CDR3 loop spans 12 amino acids. The CDR3 region is CASSDGGDEAFF. The CDR3 DNA follows: TGTGCCAGCAGTGACGGCGGGGATGAAGCTTTCTTT.

The gene calls are TRBV7-9 and TRBJ2-2; 8 positions agree with TRBD1. Germline CDR1 SEHNR, CDR2 FQNEAQ (reference sequence). Trimming removed 6 bases from V and 1 base from J; junction bases left unmatched: 1. The CDR3 runs to 14 residues. The DNA for the CDR3 is TGTGCCAGCAGTGGACAGGGGAACACCGGGGAGCTGTTTTTT. The encoded protein is CASSGQGNTGELFF.

The J gene is TRBJ2-1, the V gene TRBV6-5, with D maybe TRBD2 (6 bases). The CDR3 loop spans 16 amino acids. V dropped 0 bases and J dropped 6 bases, with 15 bases sitting between them. The germline V gene has CDR1 MNHEY and CDR2 SVGAGI. The CDR3 protein is CASSYSKGLGGNEQFF. The CDR3 DNA sequence: TGTGCCAGCAGTTACTCGAAGGGACTCGGGGGCAATGAGCAGTTCTTC.

The chain recombines TRBV29-1 with TRBJ2-2, with D unresolved. Trimming removed 6 bases at V and 6 bases at J, with 8 bases between. Germline V gene data show CDR1 as SQVTM and CDR2 as ANQGSEA. This CDR3 has 11 residues. CDR3 coding DNA: TGCAGCGTATTCTCCGCCGGGGAGCTGTTTTTT. This translates into CSVFSAGELFF.

The rearrangement joins TRBV19 to TRBJ2-6; TRBD1 agrees at 9 bases. CDR3 size: 19 residues. V was clipped by 3 bases and J by 1 base; unmatched bases: 10. CDR1 and CDR2 from the germline V gene are LNHDA and SQIVND (reference sequence). CDR3 sequence: CASSMGSGTGSSGANVLTF. In DNA, the CDR3 is TGTGCCAGTAGTATGGGTTCCGGGACAGGGTCGTCTGGGGCCAACGTCCTGACTTTC.

The chain recombines TRBV7-2 with TRBJ1-2; D is undetermined. Per the germline V gene, CDR1 is SGHTA and CDR2 is FQGNSA. This CDR3 is built from 13 residues. V was pared by 1 base and J by 4 bases, with 7 bases between. CDR3 bases: TGTGCCAGCAGCTTAGAACAGACCTATGGCTACACCTTC. This translates into CASSLEQTYGYTF.

The V gene is TRBV19, the J gene TRBJ1-5; possible D gene TRBD1, 5 bases. Germline CDR1 is LNHDA and CDR2 is SQIVND (reference sequence). CDR3 length equals 19 residues. The V end was cut by 2 bases, the J end by 1 base, with 21 bases between. CDR3 sequence (DNA): TGTGCCAGTAGTATAAGCCCAGGGCGGAAAATTAGGAGCAATCAGCCCCAGCATTTT. Its translation is CASSISPGRKIRSNQPQHF.

The chain joins TRBV15 to TRBJ2-7; a weak D match, TRBD1 (6 bases). Trimming shortened V by 0 bases and J by 5 bases, and 17 bases separated the two germline ends. The CDR3 runs to 16 residues. Germline assignment: CDR1 LNHNV and CDR2 YYDKDF (reference sequence). The CDR3 here is CATSREWSRGVNEQYF. The CDR3 nucleotides read TGTGCCACCAGCAGAGAATGGAGCAGGGGAGTAAACGAGCAGTACTTC.

The J gene is TRBJ2-7, the V gene TRBV18, with a weak D call TRBD1 (6 bases). The germline CDR1 and CDR2 sequences are KGHSH and LQKENI. CDR3 length: 13 residues. The V gene lost 2 bases and the J gene lost 5 bases, with 10 bases spanning the gap. CDR3 sequence reads: CASSPGGGHEQYF. Written as DNA, the CDR3 is TGTGCCAGCTCACCAGGGGGCGGCCACGAGCAGTACTTC. Filled out from reference TRBV18 and TRBJ2-7, the complete variable domain reads NAGVMQNPRHLVRRRGQEARLRCSPMKGHSHVYWYRQLPEEGLKFMVYLQKENIIDESGMPKERFSAEFPKEGPSILRIQQVVRGDSAAYFCASSPGGGHEQYFGPGTRLTVT.

This clone was seen a single time. The V gene is TRBV27, the J gene TRBJ1-2; TRBD1 matches at 9 bases. Trimming removed 4 bases from V and 6 bases from J; junction bases left unmatched: 9. Germline V CDR1 and CDR2: MNHEY, SMNVEV (reference sequence). This CDR3 is 15 amino acids long. The chain's CDR3 is CASSSVGQGLHGYTF. CDR3 in DNA: TGTGCCAGCAGTTCCGTAGGACAGGGGTTACATGGCTACACCTTC.

This chain connects TRBV19 to TRBJ2-1, with TRBD2 as a possible D gene (5 bases). Deletions cut 2 bases from V and 4 bases from J, with 9 bases between. Germline V gene sequence: CDR1 LNHDA, CDR2 SQIVND (reference sequence). CDR3 length: 14 residues. In DNA form, the CDR3 reads TGTGCCAGTAGTATACGGGAAGCGTACAATGAGCAGTTCTTC. Its translation is CASSIREAYNEQFF.

This clone was detected a few times. The junction departs from the called germline gene at one end, perhaps through a read error. This chain links TRBV6-6 with TRBJ1-2; D not certain. This CDR3 has 12 residues. The V gene's germline CDR1 is MNHNY and CDR2 SVGAGI (reference sequence). The CDR3 region has the DNA TGCGTAGCGGCCCCAAGCCTCTATGGCTACACCTTC. Its translation is CVAAPSLYGYTF.

The chain couples TRBV12-5 to TRBJ1-6; the D is unclear. CDR1 is LGHNT, CDR2 FRNRAP, per germline. V was shortened by 1 base and J by 0 bases, with 10 bases between the two germline ends. This CDR3 comprises 17 residues. CDR3 loop: CASGLAAQSSYNSPLHF. CDR3 nucleotide sequence: TGTGCTAGTGGTTTGGCCGCACAGAGCTCCTATAATTCACCCCTCCACTTT.

The chain has TRBV10-3 and TRBJ2-7; 10 positions agree with TRBD2. Trimming removed 0 bases from V and 4 bases from J; junction bases left unmatched: 21. The CDR3 sequence is 21 residues long. The germline gives CDR1 ENHRY, CDR2 SYGVKD. The CDR3 nucleotides read TGTGCCATCAGTGAGTCGTTGCGGACAGACCCTTTAGGAGCGGGAGGGTACGAGCAGTACTTC. This encodes CAISESLRTDPLGAGGYEQYF.

This chain uses TRBV5-4 with TRBJ1-2; tentative D call: TRBD1 (5 bases). CDR1 is SGHNT and CDR2 is YYREEE in the germline V gene (reference sequence). This CDR3 contains 13 residues. Between the trimmed V and J ends, which lost 0 bases and 8 bases, there was a span of 11 bases. The CDR3 DNA follows: TGTGCCAGCAGCTTGGCGGGGGTCGGGGGCTACACCTTC. It specifies CASSLAGVGGYTF. Filled out from reference TRBV5-4 and TRBJ1-2, the complete variable domain reads ETGVTQSPTHLIKTRGQQVTLRCSSQSGHNTVSWYQQALGQGPQFIFQYYREEENGRGNFPPRFSGLQFPNYSSELNVNALELDDSALYLCASSLAGVGGYTFGSGTRLTVV.

The J gene is TRBJ2-1, the V gene TRBV7-9, with 10 positions matching TRBD2. CDR1 is SEHNR, CDR2 FQNEAQ, per germline (reference sequence). CDR3 length: 18 residues. V lost 1 base, J lost 3 bases, and 9 bases stayed unmatched. Written as DNA, the CDR3 is TGTGCCAGCAGCTTAGAGTCTCTCGGACTAGCGGTCTACAATGAGCAGTTCTTC. Translation: CASSLESLGLAVYNEQFF.

This chain's CDR3 is CASSHSTSGSYEQYF. In DNA, the CDR3 is TGTGCCAGCAGCCACAGTACTAGCGGCTCCTACGAGCAGTACTTC. The J gene is TRBJ2-7, the V gene TRBV27; 8 bases align to TRBD2. The CDR3 contains 15 residues. CDR1 and CDR2 from the germline V gene are MNHEY and SMNVEV (reference sequence). Trimming removed 6 bases from V and 0 bases from J; junction bases left unmatched: 7.

The chain has TRBV3-1 (or the pseudogene TRBV3-2) and TRBJ1-6; 8 nucleotides agree with TRBD1. The CDR3 sequence is 16 residues long. Germline values: CDR1 LGHDT, CDR2 YNNKEL (reference sequence). Losses at the gene ends were 3 bases for V and 7 bases for J; bases not matched to a gene: 8. CDR3 nucleotide sequence: TGTGCCAGCAGCCATACCAGGACAGGGAAAAATTCACCCCTCCACTTT. Residues: CASSHTRTGKNSPLHF.

The chain links TRBV5-1 to TRBJ2-1; TRBD2 aligns across 8 bases. CDR3 length: 15 amino acids. Losses at the gene ends were 0 bases for V and 5 bases for J; bases not matched to a gene: 4. Germline-derived CDR1 and CDR2 are SGHRS and YFSETQ. This CDR3 is CASSLAVAGHNEQFF. Here the CDR3 DNA reads TGCGCCAGCAGCTTGGCCGTAGCGGGGCACAATGAGCAGTTCTTC.

The V call is TRBV20-1, the J call TRBJ1-4; TRBD1 is a possible D gene (5 bases). Trimming stripped 3 bases from V and 7 bases from J, with 15 bases between. Germline V CDR1 and CDR2: DFQATT, SNEGSKA (reference sequence). This CDR3 has 14 amino acids. Here the CDR3 reads CSASRGGTSEKLFF. The CDR3 DNA follows: TGCAGTGCTAGTAGGGGTGGGACTTCTGAAAAACTGTTTTTT.

V is TRBV5-6 and J is TRBJ2-5, with TRBD1 identical over 10 bases. In germline, CDR1 is SGHDT, CDR2 YYEEEE. Germline trimming cut 4 bases from V and 2 bases from J; bases unmatched to any gene: 8. The CDR3 is 16 residues long. The CDR3: CASSLDRGTFQETQYF. The CDR3 nucleotides read TGTGCCAGCAGCCTGGACAGGGGGACTTTTCAAGAGACCCAGTACTTC.

This clone was counted only a few times. This chain joins TRBV5-6 and TRBJ1-3, with 9 nucleotides matching TRBD1. The J segment lost 2 bases and the V segment lost 3 bases, leaving 6 bases of the junction unmatched. Germline loops: CDR1 SGHDT, CDR2 YYEEEE. The CDR3 length is 16 residues. The CDR3 DNA sequence: TGTGCCAGCAGCTGGGGGACAGGGAGTGCTGGAAACACCATATATTTT. The encoded protein is CASSWGTGSAGNTIYF. Looking up the rest from reference TRBV5-6 and TRBJ1-3 gives the full variable domain: DAGVTQSPTHLIKTRGQQVTLRCSPKSGHDTVSWYQQALGQGPQFIFQYYEEEERQRGNFPDRFSGHQFPNYSSELNVNALLLGDSALYLCASSWGTGSAGNTIYFGEGSWLTVV.

The chain has TRBV10-3 and TRBJ2-3, with D perhaps TRBD1 (5 bases). Trimming took off 7 bases at V and 4 bases at J, with 15 bases between the two ends. CDR3 length equals 14 residues. CDR1 is ENHRY and CDR2 is SYGVKD in the germline V gene. CDR3 nucleotides: TGTGCCATCATGGGCTCGGCCAGGGCAGATACGCAGTATTTT. Protein: CAIMGSARADTQYF.

The rearrangement uses TRBV29-1 and TRBJ1-3, with D hard to call. Germline V gives CDR1 SQVTM, CDR2 ANQGSEA. The CDR3 totals 17 residues. V was shortened by 4 bases and J by 0 bases, with 19 bases between the two germline ends. This CDR3 reads CSVVFGYSGSSGNTIYF. CDR3 nucleotides: TGCAGCGTTGTGTTCGGGTACAGTGGGAGCTCTGGAAACACCATATATTTT.

This chain links TRBV11-2 with TRBJ2-1; 8 positions match TRBD1. Per the germline V gene, CDR1 is SGHAT and CDR2 is FQNNGV. This CDR3 is built from 18 residues. V trimming: 8 bases; J trimming: 0 bases; junction bases outside the gene matches: 15. The CDR3 here is CASRTNSGTGASYNEQFF. For the CDR3, the DNA is TGTGCCAGCCGTACTAACTCCGGGACAGGAGCCTCCTACAATGAGCAGTTCTTC.

This clone was seen a single time. The chain links TRBV6-2 or TRBV6-3 to TRBJ1-2; D is perhaps TRBD1 (6 bases). This CDR3 region has 14 residues. Trimming stripped 2 bases from V and 6 bases from J, with 13 bases between. The V gene's germline CDR1 is MNHEY and CDR2 SVGEGT. DNA for the CDR3: TGTGCCAGCAGTTACGGGGGCACAGCTAATGGCTACACCTTC. It specifies CASSYGGTANGYTF.